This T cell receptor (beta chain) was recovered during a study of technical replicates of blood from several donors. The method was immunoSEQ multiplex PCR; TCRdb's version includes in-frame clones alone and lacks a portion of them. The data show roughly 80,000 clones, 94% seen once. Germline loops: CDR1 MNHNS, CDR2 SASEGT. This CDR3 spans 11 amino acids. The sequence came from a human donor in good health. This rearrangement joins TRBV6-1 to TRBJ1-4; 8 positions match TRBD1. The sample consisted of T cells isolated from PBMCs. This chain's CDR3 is CGTGILEKLFF. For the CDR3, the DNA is TGTGGGACAGGGATACTTGAAAAACTGTTTTTT.